The next 5 T cell receptor beta chains were all read from a single sample in a study of shared clonotypes between healthy human individuals. Selected positively for CCR7 and CD45RO-negative, naive CD8 cells excluded terminally differentiated effector memory CD45RA+ cells. Clones were read by immunoSEQ multiplex PCR, and TCRdb kept only the in-frame ones, dropping some. The sample lists about 2.2 million clones; approximately 92% were seen once. Sequencing input: naive CD8+ T cells from PBMCs. These TCRs come from a young man in good health. Some clones in this sample may be carry-over from other donors' samples.

The rearrangement uses TRBV10-2 and TRBJ2-7; 7 nucleotides line up with TRBD1. V lost 7 bases to trimming and J lost 0 bases; unmatched junction nucleotides: 3. The CDR3 is 13 amino acids. Germline V lookup: CDR1 WSHSY, CDR2 SAAADI. CDR3 protein: CASNGQDSYEQYF. The CDR3 nucleotides read TGCGCCAGCAATGGACAGGACTCCTACGAGCAGTACTTC.

The chain has TRBV2 and TRBJ2-5, with D possibly matching TRBD2 (6 bases). Trimming removed 6 bases at V and 1 base at J, with 12 bases between. Germline V gene data show CDR1 as SNHLY and CDR2 as FYNNEI. CDR3 length equals 14 residues. CDR3 DNA: TGTGCCAGCAGGGGGGACTGGACCCAAGAGACCCAGTACTTC. Protein product: CASRGDWTQETQYF.

This clone showed up just once. The chain is built from TRBV28 and TRBJ2-1, with 10 positions matching TRBD2. The CDR3 contains 16 residues. Germline trimming cut 6 bases from V and 4 bases from J; bases unmatched to any gene: 9. Germline lookup yields CDR1 MDHEN and CDR2 SYDVKM. DNA for the CDR3: TGTGCCAGCAGGCTGACCGGGACTAGCGCATACAATGAGCAGTTCTTC. Translated, it gives CASRLTGTSAYNEQFF. Supplemented by reference TRBV28 and TRBJ2-1, the full variable domain reads DVKVTQSSRYLVKRTGEKVFLECVQDMDHENMFWYRQDPGLGLRLIYFSYDVKMKEKGDIPEGYSVSREKKERFSLILESASTNQTSMYLCASRLTGTSAYNEQFFGPGTRLTVL.

This clone was detected only once. The V call is TRBV5-8, the J call TRBJ2-7; D may be TRBD1 or TRBD2 (5 bases each). The CDR3 is 13 residues long. CDR1 and CDR2 (germline): SGHTS, YDEGEE. V shed 3 bases and J shed 7 bases, with 14 bases lying between them. For the CDR3, the DNA is TGTGCCAGCAGCTGGGGGTCCTGGGAGGAGCAGTACTTC. It specifies CASSWGSWEEQYF.

The chain uses TRBV29-1 and TRBJ2-6, with 11 bases matching TRBD1. The germline gives CDR1 SQVTM, CDR2 ANQGSEA. CDR3 length: 17 amino acids. With V trimmed by 2 bases and J by 2 bases, 5 bases remained unmatched. The CDR3: CSVEWTGGNTGANVLTF. The CDR3 DNA reads as TGCAGCGTTGAATGGACAGGGGGCAACACTGGGGCCAACGTCCTGACTTTC.